Sequencing of this T cell receptor (beta chain) was carried out in a study of identical twins. In TCRdb, the 5' RACE reads were re-called with MiXCR into one record per CDR3 protein. Of about 810,000 distinct CDR3 sequences listed, more than 9% are singletons. The same specimen was also included in a second study, on yellow fever vaccine responses in identical twins.

The TCR sequence derives from a woman between 18 and 29 years old in good health. Sequencing input: PBMCs.

CDR3 region: CASSSGNGNSPLHF. CDR3 bases: TGTGCCAGCAGTTCGGGGAATGGGAATTCACCCCTCCACTTT. The rearrangement uses TRBV27 and TRBJ1-6; unclear D gene. The V end lost 4 bases, the J end lost 7 bases, and 11 bases lay between the germline ends. The germline V gene encodes CDR1 MNHEY and CDR2 SMNVEV (reference sequence). This CDR3 has 14 amino acids.